This is a list of T cell receptor beta chains from one sample in a study of T cell responses to AZD1222 COVID-19 vaccine. Method: immunoSEQ multiplex PCR; TCRdb's copy keeps in-frame clones and lacks some. This table holds about 110,000 clones, roughly 90% found once. The sequencing used peripheral blood, collected on day 0 of AZD1222 vaccination. The source is an adult in good health. Each CDR3 is given with its conserved first and last residue. The order of the fields is clone size, D gene, J gene, V gene, CDR3 protein, CDR3 DNA. A D gene is named only where the DNA matches it firmly. Rows may omit the clone size; those that give it use once, few, many or a size class.

NA | NA | TRBJ2-1 | TRBV5-6 | CASSLSQSSSYNEQFF | TGTGCCAGCAGTCTTTCGCAATCGAGCTCCTACAATGAGCAGTTCTTC
NA | NA | TRBJ1-4 | TRBV10-3 | CAISEGQINEKLFF | TGTGCCATCAGTGAGGGACAGATTAATGAAAAACTGTTTTTT
NA | TRBD1 | TRBJ2-1 | TRBV28 | CASSYRGHEQFF | TGTGCCAGCAGTTACAGGGGCCATGAGCAGTTCTTC
NA | TRBD2 | TRBJ2-1 | TRBV19 | CASSSGFYYNEQFF | TGTGCCAGTTCTAGCGGGTTTTACTACAATGAGCAGTTCTTC
NA | NA | TRBJ1-2 | TRBV20-1 | CSARENSGYTF | TGCAGTGCTAGAGAAAACAGCGGATACACCTTC
NA | NA | TRBJ2-7 | TRBV6-6 | CASSQPEDLGEQYF | TGTGCCAGCAGCCAACCCGAGGACCTGGGGGAGCAGTACTTC
NA | NA | TRBJ2-2 | TRBV4-1 | CASSQDGRRSSTGELFF | TGCGCCAGCAGCCAAGATGGGCGGAGGTCTAGCACCGGGGAGCTGTTTTTT
NA | NA | TRBJ2-3 | TRBV12-3/TRBV12-4 | CASSPASDTQYF | TGTGCCAGCAGTCCAGCGTCAGATACGCAGTATTTT
NA | TRBD2 | TRBJ2-2 | TRBV28 | CASSFRISGGTGELFF | TGTGCCAGCAGTTTCCGTATCTCGGGGGGCACCGGGGAGCTGTTTTTT
once | TRBD1 | TRBJ2-7 | TRBV19 | CASSTDRGLEQYF | TGTGCCAGTAGTACGGACAGGGGTTTGGAGCAGTACTTC
NA | TRBD1 | TRBJ2-1 | TRBV24-1 | CATSDLPGQASYNEQFF | TGTGCCACCAGTGATCTCCCCGGACAGGCTTCTTACAATGAGCAGTTCTTC
few | TRBD2 | TRBJ2-3 | TRBV5-1 | CASSLRTSTDTQYF | TGCGCCAGCAGCCTCCGGACTAGTACAGATACGCAGTATTTT
NA | NA | TRBJ2-4 | TRBV5-4 | CASSLVGTQKNIQYF | TGTGCCAGCAGCTTGGTCGGGACACAGAAAAACATTCAGTACTTC
few | NA | TRBJ1-1 | TRBV6-5 | CASMAGAALNTEAFF | TGTGCCAGCATGGCCGGGGCAGCGCTGAACACTGAAGCTTTCTTT
NA | TRBD1 | TRBJ2-4 | TRBV29-1 | CSVKTGDFGIQYF | TGCAGCGTCAAGACAGGGGATTTCGGCATTCAGTACTTC
NA | NA | TRBJ1-1 | TRBV5-1 | CASSAPGGGRTEAFF | TGCGCCAGCAGCGCCCCGGGCGGGGGGCGAACTGAAGCTTTCTTT
once | TRBD1 | TRBJ1-2 | TRBV6-5 | CASSYDRGAGGYTF | TGTGCCAGCAGTTACGACAGGGGGGCTGGAGGCTACACCTTC
NA | NA | TRBJ1-3 | TRBV4-2 | CASSQERNTIYF | TGTGCCAGCAGCCAGGAAAGGAACACCATATATTTT
NA | TRBD2 | TRBJ2-7 | TRBV19 | CASSIGLAALRTYHEQYF | TGTGCCAGTAGTATAGGACTAGCGGCCCTAAGAACCTACCACGAGCAGTACTTC
NA | NA | TRBJ2-7 | TRBV27 | CASSLSTTNSYEQYF | TGTGCCAGCAGTTTATCGACGACGAACTCCTACGAGCAGTACTTC
NA | NA | TRBJ1-1 | TRBV9 | CASSVAGTTEAFF | TGTGCCAGCAGCGTAGCCGGGACCACTGAAGCTTTCTTT
NA | TRBD1 | TRBJ2-3 | TRBV6-5 | CASSRTGVRDTQYF | TGTGCCAGCTCCAGGACAGGGGTTAGGGATACGCAGTATTTT
once | NA | TRBJ2-7 | TRBV20-1 | CSASRGYEQYF | TGCAGTGCTAGTCGCGGCTACGAGCAGTACTTC
NA | NA | TRBJ1-6 | TRBV2 | CASTREIGSPLHF | TGTGCCAGCACTCGAGAGATCGGTTCACCCCTCCACTTT
NA | NA | TRBJ1-5 | TRBV12-3/TRBV12-4 | CASREASQPQHF | TGTGCCAGCAGAGAAGCAAGTCAGCCCCAGCATTTT
NA | NA | TRBJ2-7 | TRBV19 | CASSPTLARYEQYF | TGTGCCAGTAGTCCCACACTAGCCCGCTACGAGCAGTACTTC
NA | TRBD2 | TRBJ2-1 | TRBV18 | CASSYSSLQAGDEQFF | TGTGCCAGCTCGTATAGTAGTCTTCAGGCGGGGGATGAGCAGTTCTTC
NA | NA | TRBJ1-2 | TRBV6-5 | CASTTPRDTNYGYTF | TGTGCCAGCACCACACCCCGGGACACCAACTATGGCTACACCTTC
few | TRBD2 | TRBJ2-1 | TRBV9 | CASSADRSLAGSVHDEQFF | TGTGCCAGCAGCGCAGACAGGTCTCTAGCGGGATCAGTTCACGATGAGCAGTTCTTC
NA | TRBD1 | TRBJ1-2 | TRBV2 | CASRGQGAVGYTF | TGTGCCAGCAGGGGTCAGGGGGCGGTTGGCTACACCTTC
NA | NA | TRBJ2-2 | TRBV20-1 | CSASVNTGELFF | TGCAGTGCTAGTGTGAACACCGGGGAGCTGTTTTTT
few | NA | TRBJ1-4 | TRBV6-5 | CASSYRPRADEKLFF | TGTGCCAGCAGTTACAGACCAAGGGCCGATGAAAAACTGTTTTTT
NA | NA | TRBJ2-1 | TRBV7-3 | CASSLRGVSSVGSYNEQFF | TGTGCCAGCAGCTTAAGGGGGGTTAGTTCCGTGGGCTCCTACAATGAGCAGTTCTTC
NA | TRBD1 | TRBJ1-2 | TRBV6-6 | CASSPPGPTGGIANYGYTF | TGTGCCAGCAGTCCCCCCGGACCGACAGGGGGGATAGCTAACTATGGCTACACCTTC
NA | NA | TRBJ2-1 | TRBV3-1/TRBV3-2 | CASSHGGYEQFF | TGTGCCAGCAGCCATGGCGGGTATGAGCAGTTCTTC
few | NA | TRBJ2-1 | TRBV7-3 | CASSLPGTYNEQFF | TGTGCCAGCAGCTTGCCCGGGACTTACAATGAGCAGTTCTTC
NA | TRBD2 | TRBJ2-1 | TRBV4-1 | CASSRNLGGTIYNEQFF | TGCGCCAGCAGCCGAAATCTGGGGGGGACCATATACAATGAGCAGTTCTTC
medium-sized | TRBD1 | TRBJ1-4 | TRBV2 | CASRGQGNEKLFF | TGTGCCAGCAGGGGACAGGGTAATGAAAAACTGTTTTTT
NA | NA | TRBJ2-1 | TRBV5-6 | CASSPAVSSYNEQFF | TGTGCCAGCAGCCCGGCGGTGAGCTCCTACAATGAGCAGTTCTTC
NA | NA | TRBJ1-4 | TRBV7-2 | CASSSRGGTNEKLFF | TGTGCCAGCAGCTCCCGAGGGGGGACTAATGAAAAACTGTTTTTT
NA | TRBD1 | TRBJ1-1 | TRBV5-1 | CASSAGQMNTEAFF | TGCGCCAGCAGCGCGGGACAGATGAACACTGAAGCTTTCTTT
NA | NA | TRBJ2-1 | TRBV11-2 | CASSLGGNWTWINNEQFF | TGTGCCAGCAGCCTGGGGGGTAACTGGACTTGGATAAACAATGAGCAGTTCTTC
NA | NA | TRBJ2-6 | TRBV28 | CASRSGIAGANVLTF | TGTGCCAGCAGATCAGGCATAGCTGGGGCCAACGTCCTGACTTTC
NA | NA | TRBJ2-1 | TRBV28 | CASSLRNEQFF | TGTGCCAGCAGTTTAAGAAATGAGCAGTTCTTC
NA | NA | TRBJ2-7 | TRBV6-5 | CASSRASSYEQYF | TGTGCCAGCAGTCGGGCCAGTTCCTACGAGCAGTACTTC
NA | TRBD1 | TRBJ1-3 | TRBV18 | CASSQRTGGAAGNTIYF | TGTGCCAGCTCACAGAGGACAGGGGGCGCAGCCGGAAACACCATATATTTT
NA | NA | TRBJ2-1 | TRBV7-9 | CASSPNRIYSYNEQFF | TGTGCCAGCAGCCCGAACAGGATCTACTCCTACAATGAGCAGTTCTTC
NA | NA | TRBJ2-1 | TRBV9 | CASSLTGRGVGGEQFF | TGTGCCAGCAGCCTCACGGGGAGAGGGGTAGGAGGTGAGCAGTTCTTC
NA | NA | TRBJ2-6 | TRBV10-2 | CASSESDYSGANVLTF | TGCGCCAGCAGTGAGTCAGACTACTCTGGGGCCAACGTCCTGACTTTC
NA | TRBD1 | TRBJ1-2 | TRBV4-2 | CASSQGDRDVYTF | TGTGCCAGCAGCCAAGGGGACAGGGATGTCTACACCTTC
NA | NA | TRBJ2-3 | TRBV25-1 | CASRASGGDTQYF | TGTGCCAGCAGGGCCTCTGGGGGCGATACGCAGTATTTT
NA | NA | TRBJ1-3 | TRBV5-6 | CASSLGISGNTIYF | TGTGCCAGCAGCTTGGGCATATCTGGAAACACCATATATTTT
NA | TRBD2 | TRBJ2-3 | TRBV29-1 | CSVVTSGRIGPQYF | TGCAGCGTTGTAACTAGCGGGAGGATTGGTCCGCAGTATTTT
NA | TRBD2 | TRBJ2-1 | TRBV13 | CASSLGLAGLNEQFF | TGTGCCAGCAGCTTAGGACTAGCGGGTCTCAATGAGCAGTTCTTC
NA | TRBD2 | TRBJ2-1 | TRBV7-3 | CASSLSSGFYNEQFF | TGTGCCAGCAGCTTGTCTAGCGGGTTCTACAATGAGCAGTTCTTC
NA | NA | TRBJ1-4 | TRBV2 | CASRAGETNEKLFF | TGTGCCAGCAGGGCAGGGGAGACTAATGAAAAACTGTTTTTT
NA | NA | TRBJ2-5 | TRBV3-1/TRBV3-2 | CASSQFETQYF | TGTGCCAGCAGCCAATTTGAGACCCAGTACTTC